These 20 T cell receptor beta chains share one sample of origin, sequenced in a study of T-cell memory formation after mild COVID-19. One entry per CDR3 protein, called by TCRdb with MiXCR from the 5' RACE reads. The table shows fewer than 450,000 distinct CDR3 sequences, with 20% to 25% occurring only once. Sequencing was done on a sample of PBMCs or a T cell subset sorted from them (not recorded which). These TCRs come from an adult woman who had mild COVID-19 (a few samples of this study predate the infection). Cell type and time point are not known.

J is TRBJ2-1 and V is TRBV5-5; maybe TRBD1 (5 bases). The germline V and J ends were trimmed by 0 bases and 5 bases, with 12 bases remaining between them. The V gene's germline CDR1 is SGHKS and CDR2 YYEKEE (reference sequence). The CDR3 has 15 residues. CDR3 sequence reads: CASSLVGLNNNEQFF. In DNA form, the CDR3 reads TGTGCCAGCAGCTTGGTGGGGCTAAATAACAATGAGCAGTTCTTC.

CDR3 amino acids: CASSLPERGTHEQYF. CDR3 in DNA: TGTGCCAGCTCACTACCCGAGCGGGGGACCCACGAGCAGTACTTC. The chain links TRBV18 to TRBJ2-7; 8 nucleotides agree with TRBD2. V lost 4 bases, J lost 5 bases, and 10 bases stayed unmatched. This CDR3 is built from 15 residues. The germline CDR1 and CDR2 sequences are KGHSH and LQKENI.

The chain has TRBV7-2 and TRBJ1-1; a possible D gene is TRBD1 (6 bases). This CDR3 has 16 residues. Germline CDR1 SGHTA, CDR2 FQGNSA. V was pared by 4 bases and J by 1 base, with 16 bases between. The CDR3 loop is CASSWRRGGGNTEAFF. The CDR3, as DNA: TGTGCCAGCAGCTGGAGGCGCGGAGGGGGGAACACTGAAGCTTTCTTT. Using reference TRBV7-2 and TRBJ1-1 for the parts outside the CDR3, the full variable domain is GAGVSQSPSNKVTEKGKDVELRCDPISGHTALYWYRQSLGQGLEFLIYFQGNSAPDKSGLPSDRFSAERTGGSVSTLTIQRTQQEDSAVYLCASSWRRGGGNTEAFFGQGTRLTVV.

The table lists this clonotype with many counts. The J gene is TRBJ2-3, the V gene TRBV27; D call uncertain. Between the trimmed V and J ends, which lost 4 bases and 1 base, there was a span of 15 bases. Germline CDR1 reads MNHEY; CDR2 reads SMNVEV (reference sequence). The CDR3 runs 16 residues. CDR3 DNA: TGTGCCAGCAGTTCGGTGGGGTATGACGGCACAGATACGCAGTATTTT. Translated, it gives CASSSVGYDGTDTQYF.

V and J are TRBV10-3 and TRBJ1-6; tentative D call: TRBD1 (5 bases). Between the trimmed V and J ends, which lost 6 bases and 4 bases, there was a span of 16 bases. The CDR3 has 16 residues. CDR1 is ENHRY and CDR2 is SYGVKD in the germline V gene. The CDR3: CAIRGKGTDYNSPLHF. For the CDR3, the DNA is TGTGCCATCAGGGGAAAGGGGACTGATTATAATTCACCCCTCCACTTT.

This chain joins TRBV12-3 or TRBV12-4 and TRBJ1-2, with TRBD1 as a possible D gene (5 bases). CDR3 length: 15 amino acids. Trimming stripped 1 base from V and 8 bases from J, with 17 bases between. The CDR3 DNA reads TGTGCCAGCAGTTTAGATGGGAAGGGGAGGGGCGGCTACACCTTC. This codes for CASSLDGKGRGGYTF.

This clonotype was observed a few times. At one boundary the junction diverges from the germline segment, which might be a read error. The V call is TRBV18, the J call TRBJ2-7; TRBD2 aligns across 11 bases. The germline V gene encodes CDR1 KGHSH and CDR2 LQKENI. The CDR3 runs 14 residues. The CDR3 region is CASSPGLAGYDQYF. CDR3 sequence (DNA): TGTGCCAGCTCACCAGGACTAGCGGGCTACGATCAGTACTTC.

The gene calls are TRBV7-9 and TRBJ1-4; no clear D. CDR3 length: 16 residues. V lost 2 bases and J lost 0, with 10 bases in between. Germline V CDR1 and CDR2: SEHNR, FQNEAQ (reference sequence). The CDR3 sequence is CASSLSRGATNEKLFF. The DNA of the CDR3 is TGTGCCAGCAGCTTATCTCGGGGAGCAACTAATGAAAAACTGTTTTTT.

This clonotype appeared a few times. The rearrangement uses TRBV5-1 and TRBJ1-1; possibly TRBD1 for D (6 bases). Deletions cut 1 base from V and 6 bases from J, with 16 bases between. CDR1 and CDR2 from the germline V gene are SGHRS and YFSETQ. CDR3 size: 15 residues. The DNA for the CDR3 is TGCGCCAGCAGCTTGCTTACTACAGGGAGGGCTGAAGCTTTCTTT. Encoded protein: CASSLLTTGRAEAFF.

This clonotype was recorded a few times. The V call is TRBV20-1, the J call TRBJ2-3; TRBD1 might be the D (5 bases). This CDR3 is 14 amino acids long. Germline values: CDR1 DFQATT, CDR2 SNEGSKA (reference sequence). The CDR3 reads CSAKQQARTDTQYF. In DNA form, the CDR3 reads TGCAGCGCCAAGCAACAGGCGCGCACAGATACGCAGTATTTT.

This clonotype was detected only a few times. J is TRBJ1-1 and V is TRBV27; D is perhaps TRBD1 (6 bases). CDR1 is MNHEY, CDR2 SMNVEV, per germline (reference sequence). Trimming took 4 bases from V and 3 from J, leaving 27 bases between them. The CDR3 covers 19 residues. The CDR3 DNA follows: TGTGCCAGCAGTTCTCGCCCCCCAGGGGCACGGGGTTCATACACTGAAGCTTTCTTT. Protein: CASSSRPPGARGSYTEAFF.

The gene calls are TRBV7-2 and TRBJ2-3; D gene unclear. Deletions cut 5 bases from V and 5 bases from J, with 14 bases between. This CDR3 comprises 14 residues. The germline CDR1 and CDR2 sequences are SGHTA and FQGNSA. Here the CDR3 reads CASSPIPQKDTQYF. The CDR3, as DNA: TGTGCCAGCAGCCCTATCCCACAGAAAGATACGCAGTATTTT. The full variable domain, its missing parts supplied by reference TRBV7-2 and TRBJ2-3, is GAGVSQSPSNKVTEKGKDVELRCDPISGHTALYWYRQSLGQGLEFLIYFQGNSAPDKSGLPSDRFSAERTGGSVSTLTIQRTQQEDSAVYLCASSPIPQKDTQYFGPGTRLTVL.

Only a few counts were recorded for this clonotype. This rearrangement joins TRBV7-2 to TRBJ2-1; 9 bases align to TRBD1. The CDR3 is 15 residues long. CDR1 and CDR2 from the germline V gene are SGHTA and FQGNSA. The J segment lost 8 bases and the V segment lost 6 bases, leaving 11 bases of the junction unmatched. CDR3 DNA sequence: TGTGCCAGCAGAATCCATTGGGACAGGGAGGATGAGCAGTTCTTC. Translating it yields CASRIHWDREDEQFF. The entire variable domain, with the rest obtained from reference TRBV7-2 and TRBJ2-1, is as follows: GAGVSQSPSNKVTEKGKDVELRCDPISGHTALYWYRQSLGQGLEFLIYFQGNSAPDKSGLPSDRFSAERTGGSVSTLTIQRTQQEDSAVYLCASRIHWDREDEQFFGPGTRLTVL.

This chain connects TRBV27 to TRBJ2-7, with 7 bases matching TRBD2. Germline V lookup: CDR1 MNHEY, CDR2 SMNVEV (reference sequence). With V trimmed by 10 bases and J by 3 bases, 9 bases remained unmatched. The CDR3 runs to 13 residues. The CDR3: CATRSGEFYEQYF. CDR3 sequence (DNA): TGTGCCACACGAAGCGGGGAGTTCTACGAGCAGTACTTC.

This chain joins TRBV5-6 and TRBJ1-5; the D gene is possibly TRBD1 (6 bases). CDR1 is SGHDT and CDR2 is YYEEEE in the germline V gene. Trimming cost V 6 bases and J 2 bases, with 12 bases left between them. The CDR3 spans 14 residues. As DNA, the CDR3 is TGTGCCAGCACCTACAGGGACGGCAATCAGCCCCAGCATTTT. Its translation: CASTYRDGNQPQHF.

This clonotype was seen only a few times. The chain has TRBV5-1 and TRBJ1-1; 7 bases line up with TRBD1. Looked up from germline, CDR1 is SGHRS and CDR2 is YFSETQ. J was trimmed by 0 bases and V by 2 bases; bases with no gene match: 7. The CDR3 has 16 amino acids. The CDR3 is CASSFSVTGMNTEAFF. CDR3 nucleotide sequence: TGCGCCAGCAGCTTTTCCGTGACAGGGATGAACACTGAAGCTTTCTTT.

The rearrangement links TRBV9 to TRBJ1-3, with 8 bases that match TRBD1. Germline-derived CDR1 and CDR2 are SGDLS and YYNGEE. This CDR3 is 16 amino acids long. Trimming cost V 3 bases and J 2 bases; bases outside gene matches: 7. The CDR3 coding sequence is TGTGCCAGCAGCGCCCCCGGACAGGGAACTGGAAACACCATATATTTT. Translated, it gives CASSAPGQGTGNTIYF.

The V and J genes are TRBV9 and TRBJ1-6; no clear D gene. CDR3 length: 15 amino acids. V lost 0 bases to trimming and J lost 10 bases, with 14 bases between them. CDR1 is SGDLS and CDR2 is YYNGEE in the germline V gene. CDR3 coding DNA: TGTGCCAGCAGCGTAGCTGGACGCCGCGAATCACCCCTCCACTTT. It codes for CASSVAGRRESPLHF.

This chain uses TRBV4-1 with TRBJ2-1; D gene ambiguous. CDR3 length equals 13 residues. CDR1 and CDR2 (germline): MGHRA, YSYEKL. Trimming cost V 4 bases and J 10 bases, with 14 bases left between them. Here the CDR3 DNA reads TGCGCCAGCAGCCTCCCTCCGCATCAAGAGCAGTTCTTC. Protein: CASSLPPHQEQFF.

This clonotype showed up just a few times. This chain joins TRBV6-5 and TRBJ2-1; TRBD1 is a possible D gene (5 bases). The germline V gene has CDR1 MNHEY and CDR2 SVGAGI. This CDR3 is 14 amino acids long. Deletions cut 2 bases from V and 10 bases from J, with 15 bases between. CDR3 nucleotides: TGTGCCAGCAGTTACCCTGGGGCAAGGGTCGAGCAGTTCTTC. It translates to CASSYPGARVEQFF.